Given below is one T cell receptor beta chain in context. Original methodology: Reference gene primer amplification yielded estimated nucleated cell counts. Repertoires were generated with immunoSEQ multiplex PCR, while TCRdb's copy carries only in-frame clones and drops some. The D gene and trimming were derived from the DNA, and the V and J assignments and clone size from that table. The sample contains some 50,000 clones, approximately 86% of which appear only once. Trimming removed 6 bases from V and 4 bases from J; junction bases left unmatched: 10. Germline V gene lookup returns CDR1 WNHNN and CDR2 SYGVQD (reference sequence). This CDR3 region has 17 residues. The sample comes from a study of blood T cell repertoires in COVID-19.

The material sequenced was peripheral blood. The source is a woman in her seventies with active COVID-19. The rearrangement links TRBV10-1 to TRBJ2-5, with TRBD2 matching over 14 bases. CDR3 residues: CASSDRPGLAGGETQYF. Here the CDR3 DNA reads TGCGCCAGCAGCGACAGACCCGGACTAGCGGGAGGAGAGACCCAGTACTTC.